A single sample is the source of the 27 T cell receptor beta chains below, sequenced in a study of graft-versus-host responses after intestinal transplantation. TCRdb keeps only in-frame clones here, not all; method: immunoSEQ multiplex PCR. The table includes some 12,000 clones, under 85% detected once. Processing was applied to graft tissue in order to liberate intraepithelial and lamina propria lymphocytes. The sequenced sample was ileum tissue, obtained 23 days after intestinal transplant. These TCRs come from a human patient who received an intestinal transplant, so some T cells may come from the graft donor.

The chain couples TRBV23-1 to TRBJ1-4, with 7 bases matching TRBD1. TRBV23-1 is an open reading frame whose function is uncertain. The ends lost 6 bases at V and 0 bases at J; junction bases unmatched: 1. This CDR3 has 14 amino acids. CDR3 nucleotide sequence: TGCGCCAGCAGGACAGGGCCAACTAATGAAAAACTGTTTTTT. This gives the protein CASRTGPTNEKLFF.

This chain links TRBV19 with TRBJ2-5; perhaps TRBD1 as D (6 bases). The J call is doubtful: the DNA matches TRBJ2-7 better. The germline V gene encodes CDR1 LNHDA and CDR2 SQIVND (reference sequence). CDR3 length: 12 amino acids. The CDR3 coding sequence is TGTGCCAGTAGGTTACAGGGCGGCGAGCAGTACTTC. It translates to CASRLQGGEQYF.

This clone was counted between two and nine times. This chain joins TRBV6-6 and TRBJ2-7, with D hard to call. Between the trimmed V and J ends, which lost 9 bases and 6 bases, there was a span of 6 bases. There are 9 residues in the CDR3. Germline V gene sequence: CDR1 MNHNY, CDR2 SVGAGI (reference sequence). CDR3 region: CARPGEQYF. In DNA form, the CDR3 reads TGTGCCAGGCCCGGCGAGCAGTACTTC.

This clone was counted between two and nine times. The V and J genes are TRBV7-9 and TRBJ2-5; 12 bases line up with TRBD2. V dropped 3 bases and J dropped 1; count of bases not matched to a gene: 3. Germline CDR1 reads SEHNR; CDR2 reads FQNEAQ (reference sequence). The CDR3 has 16 residues. The CDR3 here is CASSFGTSGFQETQYF. CDR3 DNA: TGTGCCAGCAGCTTTGGGACTAGCGGGTTCCAAGAGACCCAGTACTTC.

The chain carries TRBV11-3 and TRBJ2-1, with D maybe TRBD1 (5 bases). The CDR3 spans 16 residues. V was cut by 4 bases and J by 6 bases, with 19 bases left in between. Per germline, CDR1 SGHNT and CDR2 YENEEA. CDR3 sequence: CASSSPTGSLSNEQFF. The CDR3 DNA follows: TGTGCCAGCAGCTCCCCCACAGGTTCCCTATCCAATGAGCAGTTCTTC.

The CDR3 DNA follows: TGCGCCAGCAGCGGTGGGCCGGGAGCCTACGAGCAGTACTTC. This codes for CASSGGPGAYEQYF. V usage is TRBV4-1 and J usage is TRBJ2-7; D perhaps matches TRBD2 (6 bases). The CDR3 has 14 amino acids. Germline V gene lookup returns CDR1 MGHRA and CDR2 YSYEKL. With 5 bases removed from V and 2 bases from J, the gap between germline ends came to 13 bases.

The chain employs TRBV29-1 and TRBJ2-4, with 11 bases lining up with TRBD2. This CDR3 comprises 15 residues. CDR1 is SQVTM, CDR2 ANQGSEA, per germline. Trimming took 4 bases from V and 8 from J; bases not matched to a gene: 10. The CDR3 sequence: CSVGGTSGPGDIQYF. Here the CDR3 DNA reads TGCAGCGTTGGGGGGACTAGCGGCCCCGGGGACATTCAGTACTTC.

This clone was observed a few times. The CDR3 is CARSRPRQREGTDTQYF. For the CDR3, the DNA is TGTGCCAGAAGCCGTCCTCGGCAGCGGGAGGGTACAGATACGCAGTATTTT. This chain connects TRBV5-3 to TRBJ2-3; 10 bases fit TRBD2. TRBV5-3 is an ORF for which the function is uncertain. The CDR3 runs to 17 residues. After removal of 4 bases from V and 3 bases from J, the junction contained 11 bases not matched to a gene.

V usage is TRBV16 and J usage is TRBJ2-1; D unclear. Germline CDR1 KGHSY, CDR2 FQNENV. The CDR3 covers 15 residues. The V and J ends lost 4 bases and 0 bases respectively, with 10 bases between them. The CDR3 here is CASSRRTDSYNEQFF. The CDR3 coding sequence is TGTGCCAGCAGCCGCCGGACGGACTCCTACAATGAGCAGTTCTTC.

The rearrangement links TRBV2 to TRBJ2-5; TRBD1 matches at 9 bases. V was pared by 1 base and J by 4 bases, with 1 base of the junction left unmatched. CDR1 SNHLY and CDR2 FYNNEI come from the germline V gene. The CDR3 has 14 residues. The CDR3, as DNA: TGTGCCAGCAGTGAAGACAGGGGGCGAGAGACCCAGTACTTC. Translated: CASSEDRGRETQYF.

Comment on this clone: Lacking the conserved final phenylalanine or tryptophan, this CDR3 likely reflects a read error. The chain carries TRBV2 and TRBJ2-7, with 11 bases aligning to TRBD2. Germline CDR1 and CDR2: SNHLY and FYNNEI. The CDR3 runs to 15 residues. J was trimmed by 3 bases and V by 5 bases; bases with no gene match: 6. This CDR3 reads CASSMGLAEYYEQYS. The CDR3, as DNA: TGTGCCAGCAGTATGGGACTAGCGGAGTACTACGAGCAGTACTCC.

The chain uses TRBV5-4 and TRBJ2-3; perhaps TRBD2 as D (7 bases). The ends were cut back, 4 bases at V and 2 bases at J, with 20 bases in the middle. Germline V CDR1 and CDR2: SGHNT, YYREEE (reference sequence). CDR3 size: 17 residues. The CDR3 here is CASSPKVRGAPTDTQYF. The DNA for the CDR3 is TGTGCCAGCAGCCCGAAAGTCCGGGGGGCTCCCACAGATACGCAGTATTTT.

The genes are TRBV5-1 and TRBJ2-2; D is perhaps TRBD1 (5 bases). There are 15 residues in the CDR3. CDR1 and CDR2 from the germline V gene are SGHRS and YFSETQ. V lost 2 bases, J lost 0 bases, and 8 bases lay in between. The CDR3 region has the DNA TGCGCCAGCAGCTTCGGACACTCGAACACCGGGGAGCTGTTTTTT. Protein product: CASSFGHSNTGELFF.

The chain is built from TRBV6-5 and TRBJ1-2, with 8 bases identical to TRBD1. CDR1 MNHEY and CDR2 SVGAGI come from the germline V gene. The V gene end was trimmed by 6 bases and the J gene end by 3 bases; junction bases not matched to a gene: 3. This CDR3 is built from 13 residues. CDR3 sequence (DNA): TGTGCCAGCAGAACGACAGGGGACTATGGCTACACCTTC. As protein: CASRTTGDYGYTF.

This sequence joins TRBV6-5 and TRBJ1-5; 9 bases match TRBD1. J gave up 7 bases and V 5 bases, and 9 bases lay outside the gene matches. The germline gives CDR1 MNHEY, CDR2 SVGAGI. This CDR3 contains 15 residues. The chain's CDR3 is CASSPGGQGKQPQHF. CDR3 nucleotide sequence: TGTGCCAGCAGTCCTGGGGGACAGGGAAAACAGCCCCAGCATTTT.

This clone is labeled large. The CDR3 is CASSFDRGAEQYF. CDR3 DNA: TGTGCCAGCAGCTTTGACAGGGGGGCCGAGCAGTACTTC. The chain has TRBV7-9 and TRBJ2-7; 9 bases map to TRBD1. With V trimmed by 3 bases and J by 6 bases, 3 bases remained unmatched. CDR1 and CDR2 (germline): SEHNR, FQNEAQ (reference sequence). This CDR3 region has 13 residues. Full variable domain (remainder filled in from reference TRBV7-9 and TRBJ2-7): DTGVSQNPRHKITKRGQNVTFRCDPISEHNRLYWYRQTLGQGPEFLTYFQNEAQLEKSRLLSDRFSAERPKGSFSTLEIQRTEQGDSAMYLCASSFDRGAEQYFGPGTRLTVT.

This sequence joins TRBV7-3 and TRBJ2-3; 10 positions agree with TRBD2. V dropped 5 bases and J dropped 1; count of bases not matched to a gene: 12. There are 18 residues in the CDR3. CDR1 and CDR2 from the germline V gene are SGHTA and FQGTGA. The CDR3: CASSPAALAGVRTDTQYF. CDR3 bases: TGTGCCAGCAGCCCCGCCGCGCTAGCGGGGGTCCGCACAGATACGCAGTATTTT.

This clone showed up just a few times. CDR3: CASSQDKGGAYEQYF. CDR3 nucleotide sequence: TGTGCCAGCAGCCAAGATAAGGGAGGGGCCTACGAGCAGTACTTC. V is TRBV4-2 and J is TRBJ2-7; 7 nucleotides align to TRBD2. V was pared by 0 bases and J by 2 bases, with 4 bases of the junction left unmatched. Germline V CDR1 and CDR2: LGHNA, YNFKEQ. This CDR3 has 15 amino acids.

This clone appeared a single time. The rearrangement joins TRBV18 to TRBJ2-7, with 8 nucleotides matching TRBD1. Looked up from germline, CDR1 is KGHSH and CDR2 is LQKENI. After removal of 2 bases from V and 7 bases from J, the junction contained 7 bases not matched to a gene. The CDR3 length is 14 residues. CDR3 loop: CASSPKTGGREQYF. CDR3 bases: TGTGCCAGCTCACCAAAAACAGGGGGAAGGGAGCAGTACTTC.

This chain links TRBV27 with TRBJ1-1; weak D call: TRBD1 (5 bases). CDR1 is MNHEY, CDR2 SMNVEV, per germline (reference sequence). The CDR3 is 12 amino acids. With 4 bases removed from V and 8 bases from J, the gap between germline ends came to 11 bases. The CDR3 sequence: CASSSGGDEAFF. For the CDR3, the DNA is TGTGCCAGCAGTTCGGGGGGGGACGAAGCTTTCTTT.

The rearrangement uses TRBV4-3 and TRBJ1-5, with D possibly being TRBD1 (5 bases). The CDR3 runs to 16 residues. V dropped 6 bases and J dropped 4 bases, with 19 bases sitting between them. Per the germline V gene, CDR1 is LGHNA and CDR2 is YSLEER. The CDR3: CASSGGLGEVNQPQHF. The DNA of the CDR3 is TGCGCCAGCAGTGGGGGGTTGGGGGAAGTAAATCAGCCCCAGCATTTT.

In DNA, the CDR3 is TGTGCCAGCAGCCCGGGACCCCTCTACGAGCAGTACTTC. Protein product: CASSPGPLYEQYF. V usage is TRBV4-2 and J usage is TRBJ2-7; the D call may be TRBD1 or TRBD2 (5 bases each). Germline assignment: CDR1 LGHNA and CDR2 YNFKEQ. V gave up 4 bases and J gave up 3 bases, with 10 bases separating them. CDR3 size: 13 residues.

The CDR3 bases are TGTGCCAGCTCACCACCCCGGCGGGAGGGCTCTAAGAATGAGCAGTTCTTC. The encoded protein is CASSPPRREGSKNEQFF. This chain connects TRBV18 to TRBJ2-1; TRBD2 aligns across 9 bases. The CDR3 is made up of 17 amino acids. Unmatched junction bases numbered 10, after V lost 0 bases and J lost 7 bases. Germline lookup yields CDR1 KGHSH and CDR2 LQKENI.

The CDR3: CASSEMSVSTEAFF. The CDR3 bases are TGTGCCAGCAGTGAAATGTCAGTAAGCACTGAAGCTTTCTTT. The gene calls are TRBV6-1 and TRBJ1-1, with D hard to call. The CDR3 loop spans 14 amino acids. The V end was cut by 2 bases, the J end by 4 bases, with 11 bases between. Germline CDR1 MNHNS, CDR2 SASEGT.

This clone was observed a single time. This CDR3 reads CASSPGYYGYTF. CDR3 in DNA: TGTGCCAGCAGCCCGGGTTACTATGGCTACACCTTC. The chain is built from TRBV28 and TRBJ1-2; D gene ambiguous. CDR1 MDHEN and CDR2 SYDVKM come from the germline V gene. This CDR3 is built from 12 residues. The ends were cut back, 6 bases at V and 3 bases at J, with 8 bases in the middle.

This sequence joins TRBV27 and TRBJ1-2, with D hard to call. Trimming took 5 bases from V and 11 from J, leaving 18 bases between them. CDR3 length: 13 amino acids. The V gene's germline CDR1 is MNHEY and CDR2 SMNVEV (reference sequence). CDR3 DNA: TGTGCCAGCAGTAAGACAAACGCGAGGGCATACACCTTC. Translating gives CASSKTNARAYTF.

The J gene is TRBJ2-1, the V gene TRBV9; weak D call: TRBD1 (6 bases). The V end lost 3 bases, the J end lost 0 bases, and 10 bases lay between the germline ends. The germline CDR1 and CDR2 sequences are SGDLS and YYNGEE. There are 15 residues in the CDR3. The CDR3 reads CASSDPGASYNEQFF. DNA for the CDR3: TGTGCCAGCAGCGACCCAGGGGCCTCCTACAATGAGCAGTTCTTC.